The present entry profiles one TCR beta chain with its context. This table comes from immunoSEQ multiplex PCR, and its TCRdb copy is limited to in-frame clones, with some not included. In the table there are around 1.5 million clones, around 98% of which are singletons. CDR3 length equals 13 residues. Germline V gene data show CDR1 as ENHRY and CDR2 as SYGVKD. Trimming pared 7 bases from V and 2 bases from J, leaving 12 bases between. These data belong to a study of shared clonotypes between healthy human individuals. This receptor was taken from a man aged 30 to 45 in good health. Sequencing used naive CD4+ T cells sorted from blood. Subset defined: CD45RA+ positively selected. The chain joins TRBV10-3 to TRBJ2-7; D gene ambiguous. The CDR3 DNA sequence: TGTGCCATCAAGCCGGGTCCCACCTACGAGCAGTACTTC. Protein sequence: CAIKPGPTYEQYF.